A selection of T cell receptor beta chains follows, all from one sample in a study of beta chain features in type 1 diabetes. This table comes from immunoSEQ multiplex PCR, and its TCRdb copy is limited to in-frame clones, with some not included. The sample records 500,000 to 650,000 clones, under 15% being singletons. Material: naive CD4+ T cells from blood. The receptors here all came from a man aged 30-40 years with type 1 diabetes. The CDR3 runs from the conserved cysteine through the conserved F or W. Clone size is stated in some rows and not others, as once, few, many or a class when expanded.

CASSRDQRSPLHF	TRBV9	TRBJ1-6	.
CAWSVQDGYGYTF	TRBV30	TRBJ1-2	.
CAWSSPGLAGLSTTDTQYF	TRBV30	TRBJ2-3	few
CASSLVYSTADTQYF	TRBV11-2	TRBJ2-3	.
CASSQDFGQGALGGRTEAFF	TRBV4-3	TRBJ1-1	.
CATWDGSYNEQFF	TRBV19	TRBJ2-1	few
CASSFGPYEQYF	TRBV5-1	TRBJ2-7	few
CASSLARTVGNTIYF	TRBV7-2	TRBJ1-3	.
CASSQDRRGGLSGANVLTF	TRBV4-3	TRBJ2-6	.
CASSRFGINYGYTF	TRBV6-5	TRBJ1-2	few
CASSFRQGVESQHF	TRBV28	TRBJ1-5	.
CASSVAQNTGELFF	TRBV9	TRBJ2-2	.
CASSERRNYGYTF	TRBV25-1	TRBJ1-2	.
CACSQGSNQPQHF	TRBV30	TRBJ1-5	few
CASSSHRDSYNEQFF	TRBV11-2	TRBJ2-1	many
CASRRQGMSEAFF	TRBV27	TRBJ1-1	few